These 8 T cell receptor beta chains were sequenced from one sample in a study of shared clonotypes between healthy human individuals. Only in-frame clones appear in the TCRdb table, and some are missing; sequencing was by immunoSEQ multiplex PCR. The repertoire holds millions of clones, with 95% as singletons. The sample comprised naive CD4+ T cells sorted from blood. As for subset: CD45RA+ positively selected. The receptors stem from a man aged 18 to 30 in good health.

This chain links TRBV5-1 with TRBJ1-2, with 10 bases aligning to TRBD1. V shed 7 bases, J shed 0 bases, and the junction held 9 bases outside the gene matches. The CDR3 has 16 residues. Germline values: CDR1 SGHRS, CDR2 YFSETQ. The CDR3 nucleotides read TGCGCCAGCGTCCCGGGACAGGGGTCCCCTAACTATGGCTACACCTTC. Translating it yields CASVPGQGSPNYGYTF.

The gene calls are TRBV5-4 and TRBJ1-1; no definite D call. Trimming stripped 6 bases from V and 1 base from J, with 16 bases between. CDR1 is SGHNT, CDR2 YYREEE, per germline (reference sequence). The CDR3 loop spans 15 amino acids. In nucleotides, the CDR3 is TGTGCCAGCACCCCCACATCAGATACGAACACTGAAGCTTTCTTT. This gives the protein CASTPTSDTNTEAFF.

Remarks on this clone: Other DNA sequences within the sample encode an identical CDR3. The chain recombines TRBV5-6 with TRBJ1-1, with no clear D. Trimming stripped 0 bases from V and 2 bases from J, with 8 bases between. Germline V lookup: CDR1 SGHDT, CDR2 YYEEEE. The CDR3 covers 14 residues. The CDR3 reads CASSLVGVNTEAFF. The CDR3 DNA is TGTGCCAGCAGCTTGGTCGGGGTTAACACTGAAGCTTTCTTT. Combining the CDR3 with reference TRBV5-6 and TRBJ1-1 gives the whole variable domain DAGVTQSPTHLIKTRGQQVTLRCSPKSGHDTVSWYQQALGQGPQFIFQYYEEEERQRGNFPDRFSGHQFPNYSSELNVNALLLGDSALYLCASSLVGVNTEAFFGQGTRLTVV.

CDR3 DNA: TGTGCCATCAGTGGTGTGACAGGGGCGTATGGCTACACCTTC. Its protein is CAISGVTGAYGYTF. The chain recombines TRBV10-3 with TRBJ1-2; the match to TRBD1 covers 8 bases. The CDR3 loop spans 14 amino acids. Germline loops: CDR1 ENHRY, CDR2 SYGVKD. J gave up 5 bases and V 4 bases, and 6 bases lay outside the gene matches.

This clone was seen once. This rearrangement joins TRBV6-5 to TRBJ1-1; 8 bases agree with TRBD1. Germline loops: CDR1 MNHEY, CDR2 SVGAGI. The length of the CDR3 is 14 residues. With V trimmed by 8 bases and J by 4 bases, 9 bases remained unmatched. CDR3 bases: TGTGCCAGCGCCTACCAGGGGGCTTTCACTGAAGCTTTCTTT. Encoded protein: CASAYQGAFTEAFF.

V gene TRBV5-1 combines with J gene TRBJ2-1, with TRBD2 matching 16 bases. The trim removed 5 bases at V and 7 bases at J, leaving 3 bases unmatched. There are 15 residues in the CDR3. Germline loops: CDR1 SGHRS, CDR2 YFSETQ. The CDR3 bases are TGCGCCAGCAGTGAGGGACTAGCGGGAGGGAATGAGCAGTTCTTC. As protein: CASSEGLAGGNEQFF.

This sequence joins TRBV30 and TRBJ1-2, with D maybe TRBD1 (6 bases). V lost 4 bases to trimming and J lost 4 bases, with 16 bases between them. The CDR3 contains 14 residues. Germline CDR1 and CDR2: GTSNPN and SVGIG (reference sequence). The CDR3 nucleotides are TGTGCCTGGATAGTTAAACAGGGTGGCTATGGCTACACCTTC. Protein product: CAWIVKQGGYGYTF. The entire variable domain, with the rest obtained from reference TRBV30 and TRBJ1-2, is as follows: SQTIHQWPATLVQPVGSPLSLECTVEGTSNPNLYWYRQAAGRGLQLLFYSVGIGQISSEVPQNLSASRPQDRQFILSSKKLLLSDSGFYLCAWIVKQGGYGYTFGSGTRLTVV.

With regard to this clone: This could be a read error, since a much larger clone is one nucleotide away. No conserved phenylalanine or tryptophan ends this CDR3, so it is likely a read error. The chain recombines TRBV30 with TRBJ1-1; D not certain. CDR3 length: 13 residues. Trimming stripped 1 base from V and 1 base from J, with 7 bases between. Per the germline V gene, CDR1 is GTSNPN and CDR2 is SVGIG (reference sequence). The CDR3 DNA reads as TGTGCCTGGAGTGGTGCACCGAACACTGAAGCTTTCCTT. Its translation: CAWSGAPNTEAFL.